One sample yielded the 26 T cell receptor beta chains listed below, sequenced in a study of cytomegalovirus exposure and HLA in healthy donors. The primer mix had 60 Vbeta and 13 Jbeta primers. Generated by immunoSEQ multiplex PCR, the TCRdb table keeps only in-frame clones and is missing some. The data contain approximately 100,000 clones, around 77% of them singletons. Sequenced: PBMCs. The receptors come from a man aged 35 to 55 in good health and CMV-seropositive.

The chain joins TRBV7-2 to TRBJ1-6; weak D call: TRBD1 (5 bases). Germline CDR1 and CDR2: SGHTA and FQGNSA. CDR3 length: 13 residues. Trimming took 8 bases from V and 11 from J, leaving 16 bases between them. CDR3 in amino acids: CASGGGSLTPLHF. CDR3 coding DNA: TGTGCCAGCGGGGGAGGGTCACTAACACCCCTCCACTTT.

The genes are TRBV18 and TRBJ1-1; D possibly corresponds to TRBD1 (5 bases). Trimming stripped 6 bases from V and 3 bases from J, with 17 bases between. CDR3 length: 15 amino acids. CDR1 and CDR2 from the germline V gene are KGHSH and LQKENI. CDR3 coding DNA: TGTGCCAGCTCCAAAGGAAGGCAGGGCTACACTGAAGCTTTCTTT. Protein sequence: CASSKGRQGYTEAFF. Drawing the rest from reference TRBV18 and TRBJ1-1, the complete variable domain is NAGVMQNPRHLVRRRGQEARLRCSPMKGHSHVYWYRQLPEEGLKFMVYLQKENIIDESGMPKERFSAEFPKEGPSILRIQQVVRGDSAAYFCASSKGRQGYTEAFFGQGTRLTVV.

This clone was seen once. The rearrangement links TRBV11-2 to TRBJ2-7; no reliable D call. This CDR3 spans 14 amino acids. Germline V CDR1 and CDR2: SGHAT, FQNNGV. The germline V and J ends were trimmed by 0 bases and 0 bases, with 6 bases remaining between them. As DNA, the CDR3 is TGTGCCAGCAGCTTAGATATATACTCCTACGAGCAGTACTTC. Its protein product is CASSLDIYSYEQYF. Complete variable domain (other parts from reference TRBV11-2 and TRBJ2-7): EAGVAQSPRYKIIEKRQSVAFWCNPISGHATLYWYQQILGQGPKLLIQFQNNGVVDDSQLPKDRFSAERLKGVDSTLKIQPAKLEDSAVYLCASSLDIYSYEQYFGPGTRLTVT.

DNA of the CDR3: TGCGCCAGCACTGGGGCGCACCCCCAAGAGACCCAGTACTTC. It specifies CASTGAHPQETQYF. The V call is TRBV5-1, the J call TRBJ2-5, with D tentatively TRBD1 (5 bases). The CDR3 length is 14 residues. V was pared by 6 bases and J by 1 base, with 13 bases between. Germline CDR1 is SGHRS and CDR2 is YFSETQ.

V is TRBV28 and J is TRBJ1-1; 8 bases agree with TRBD1. The CDR3 is 15 amino acids. Germline assignment: CDR1 MDHEN and CDR2 SYDVKM. V lost 6 bases, J lost 6 bases, and 12 bases stayed unmatched. CDR3 residues: CASRRSGQAFAEAFF. CDR3 sequence (DNA): TGTGCCAGCAGGAGGTCGGGACAGGCCTTCGCTGAAGCTTTCTTT.

V and J are TRBV7-6 and TRBJ2-3, with 11 bases matching TRBD2. Germline lookup yields CDR1 SGHVS and CDR2 FNYEAQ. The CDR3 is 17 residues long. The trim removed 5 bases at V and 1 base at J, leaving 8 bases unmatched. CDR3 coding DNA: TGTGCCAGCAGCCAACGGACTAGCGGGCCTCGCACAGATACGCAGTATTTT. Translating it yields CASSQRTSGPRTDTQYF.

V and J are TRBV6-5 and TRBJ1-5; no reliable D call. Germline V gene sequence: CDR1 MNHEY, CDR2 SVGAGI. V lost 7 bases to trimming and J lost 1 base, with 8 bases between them. CDR3 length: 13 residues. CDR3 DNA: TGTGCCAGCACTCCGGGAAGCAATCAGCCCCAGCATTTT. This gives the protein CASTPGSNQPQHF.

A few counts support this clone. This rearrangement joins TRBV29-1 to TRBJ1-5; tentatively, D is TRBD1 (6 bases). The CDR3 is 13 residues long. Germline-derived CDR1 and CDR2 are SQVTM and ANQGSEA. Trimming took off 5 bases at V and 6 bases at J, with 14 bases between the two ends. The CDR3 DNA is TGCAGCGTTAGCCAGGGGACGGGTCAGCCCCAGCATTTT. Translated, it gives CSVSQGTGQPQHF.

This clone was counted only a few times. The genes are TRBV5-6 and TRBJ2-2, with D possibly TRBD1 on 7 matching bases. Germline V lookup: CDR1 SGHDT, CDR2 YYEEEE. CDR3 length equals 15 residues. V was pared by 4 bases and J by 7 bases, with 17 bases between. The DNA for the CDR3 is TGTGCCAGCAGCCCGGAGACAGGGAGGATCGGGGAGCTGTTTTTT. It specifies CASSPETGRIGELFF.

V and J are TRBV4-3 and TRBJ1-2, with unresolved D. Germline V gene lookup returns CDR1 LGHNA and CDR2 YSLEER. Trimming removed 0 bases at V and 6 bases at J, with 11 bases between. The CDR3 contains 14 residues. In DNA form, the CDR3 reads TGCGCCAGCAGCCAAGATTGGCAGAGCGATGGCTACACCTTC. It translates to CASSQDWQSDGYTF.

Only one count was recorded for this clone. V gene TRBV7-2 combines with J gene TRBJ2-3, with 8 bases that match TRBD1. Germline lookup yields CDR1 SGHTA and CDR2 FQGNSA. This CDR3 comprises 18 residues. V shed 0 bases and J 5 bases; nucleotides not matched to a gene: 13. CDR3 in DNA: TGTGCCAGCAGCTTAGCCTATGGACAGGGTTTGGGGGGAGATACGCAGTATTTT. Its translation: CASSLAYGQGLGGDTQYF.

Only a few counts were recorded for this clone. The rearrangement uses TRBV7-8 and TRBJ1-4; tentatively, D is TRBD1 (6 bases). This CDR3 comprises 15 residues. Trimming left V 6 bases short and J 3 bases short, with 14 bases between. Germline loops: CDR1 SGHVS, CDR2 FQNEAQ. In DNA form, the CDR3 reads TGTGCCAGCAGACTATACAGGGCTGCTAATGAAAAACTGTTTTTT. This codes for CASRLYRAANEKLFF. The variable domain in full, completed from reference TRBV7-8 and TRBJ1-4, reads GAGVSQSPRYKVAKRGQDVALRCDPISGHVSLFWYQQALGQGPEFLTYFQNEAQLDKSGLPSDRFFAERPEGSVSTLKIQRTQQEDSAVYLCASRLYRAANEKLFFGSGTQLSVL.

The chain uses TRBV5-1 and TRBJ2-3; TRBD2 matches 8 bases. Germline CDR1 and CDR2: SGHRS and YFSETQ. The CDR3 runs to 16 residues. The junction had 3 bases not matched to a gene; V was cut back by 0 bases and J by 0 bases. In DNA form, the CDR3 reads TGCGCCAGCAGCTTGGTCGGGAGGGGGAGCACAGATACGCAGTATTTT. Translating gives CASSLVGRGSTDTQYF.

The rearrangement links TRBV7-9 to TRBJ2-3, with TRBD2 as a possible D gene (6 bases). The germline V gene has CDR1 SEHNR and CDR2 FQNEAQ (reference sequence). This CDR3 is 15 amino acids long. The V and J ends lost 5 bases and 4 bases respectively, with 16 bases between them. Here the CDR3 DNA reads TGTGCCAGCAGCCGGGTGGCGGGGATCGCAGATACGCAGTATTTT. Its translation is CASSRVAGIADTQYF.

This clone showed up just once. V usage is TRBV20-1 and J usage is TRBJ1-2; D unclear. The V gene's germline CDR1 is DFQATT and CDR2 SNEGSKA (reference sequence). The V end was cut by 4 bases, the J end by 8 bases, with 5 bases between. CDR3 length equals 9 residues. CDR3 amino acids: CSAIAGYTF. CDR3 DNA sequence: TGCAGTGCTATTGCGGGCTACACCTTC.

There are a few counts of this clone. The V call is TRBV7-3, the J call TRBJ2-1, with 7 bases identical to TRBD2. J gave up 5 bases and V 5 bases, and 12 bases lay outside the gene matches. Germline V gene lookup returns CDR1 SGHTA and CDR2 FQGTGA. CDR3 length: 16 residues. Here the CDR3 reads CASSPIGGGDHNEQFF. The CDR3 DNA is TGTGCCAGCAGCCCGATAGGTGGGGGGGACCACAATGAGCAGTTCTTC.

The J gene is TRBJ1-1, the V gene TRBV2; D unresolved. CDR1 is SNHLY, CDR2 FYNNEI, per germline. The CDR3 length is 14 residues. Trimming pared 2 bases from V and 3 bases from J, leaving 10 bases between. The CDR3 DNA is TGTGCCAGCAGTGAAATCTTTAGTCACACTGAAGCTTTCTTT. This encodes CASSEIFSHTEAFF. The full variable domain, completed using reference TRBV2 and TRBJ1-1, is EPEVTQTPSHQVTQMGQEVILRCVPISNHLYFYWYRQILGQKVEFLVSFYNNEISEKSEIFDDQFSVERPDGSNFTLKIRSTKLEDSAMYFCASSEIFSHTEAFFGQGTRLTVV.

The chain couples TRBV11-2 to TRBJ2-2, with 12 nucleotides matching TRBD1. Losses at the gene ends were 4 bases for V and 4 bases for J; bases not matched to a gene: 4. This CDR3 contains 16 residues. Germline loops: CDR1 SGHAT, CDR2 FQNNGV. The CDR3 reads CASSWDRGRFTGELFF. The CDR3 region has the DNA TGTGCCAGCAGCTGGGACAGGGGGCGTTTCACCGGGGAGCTGTTTTTT.

This clone was counted once. The V call is TRBV5-1, the J call TRBJ1-5; 9 nucleotides align to TRBD1. J lost 4 bases, V lost 4 bases, and 6 bases had no gene match. The V gene's germline CDR1 is SGHRS and CDR2 YFSETQ. CDR3 size: 15 residues. CDR3 nucleotides: TGCGCCAGCAGCATCGGACAGGGGAGGAATCAGCCCCAGCATTTT. It translates to CASSIGQGRNQPQHF.

The chain uses TRBV4-3 and TRBJ2-7; D is ambiguous. Germline lookup yields CDR1 LGHNA and CDR2 YSLEER. The CDR3 spans 14 residues. The ends were cut back, 1 base at V and 1 base at J, with 8 bases in the middle. The CDR3 coding sequence is TGCGCCAGCAGCCAAGCGGAGATTTCCTACGAGCAGTACTTC. Translating it yields CASSQAEISYEQYF.

V is TRBV5-1 and J is TRBJ1-1, with D possibly being TRBD1 (5 bases). Germline assignment: CDR1 SGHRS and CDR2 YFSETQ. With 7 bases removed from V and 6 bases from J, the gap between germline ends came to 16 bases. This CDR3 spans 13 amino acids. CDR3 region: CASGHGGGAEAFF. The CDR3 coding sequence is TGCGCCAGCGGGCACGGGGGAGGCGCTGAAGCTTTCTTT.

This chain joins TRBV6-5 and TRBJ1-3, with TRBD1 matching 7 bases. This CDR3 is built from 15 residues. J lost 1 base, V lost 5 bases, and 5 bases had no gene match. The V gene's germline CDR1 is MNHEY and CDR2 SVGAGI. Here the CDR3 reads CASSPHRGSGNTIYF. The CDR3 region has the DNA TGTGCCAGCAGTCCACACAGGGGATCTGGAAACACCATATATTTT.

The chain has TRBV28 and TRBJ1-4; 8 nucleotides match TRBD1. V was pared by 5 bases and J by 3 bases, with 5 bases of the junction left unmatched. The CDR3 runs to 15 residues. CDR1 and CDR2 (germline): MDHEN, SYDVKM. In nucleotides, the CDR3 is TGTGCCAGCAGTCCCCAGGGGGCGCCTAATGAAAAACTGTTTTTT. It codes for CASSPQGAPNEKLFF.

This clone occurred a few times. V usage is TRBV2 and J usage is TRBJ2-1; 14 bases fit TRBD2. Losses at the gene ends were 7 bases for V and 7 bases for J; bases not matched to a gene: 3. CDR1 is SNHLY, CDR2 FYNNEI, per germline. This CDR3 region has 14 residues. This CDR3 reads CASIRTSGGNEQFF. The CDR3, as DNA: TGTGCCAGCATTAGGACTAGCGGGGGGAATGAGCAGTTCTTC.

J is TRBJ1-6 and V is TRBV6-1; 7 bases are shared with TRBD1. In germline, CDR1 is MNHNS, CDR2 SASEGT. The CDR3 is made up of 12 amino acids. Unmatched junction bases numbered 2, after V lost 8 bases and J lost 7 bases. As DNA, the CDR3 is TGTGCCAGCCGACAGGGCAATTCACCCCTCCACTTT. Translating it yields CASRQGNSPLHF.

The rearrangement links TRBV7-2 to TRBJ1-1; D unresolved. Germline V gene sequence: CDR1 SGHTA, CDR2 FQGNSA. There are 13 residues in the CDR3. Trimming took 0 bases from V and 0 from J, leaving 2 bases between them. The CDR3 sequence is CASSLAMNTEAFF. The CDR3 nucleotides are TGTGCCAGCAGCTTAGCTATGAACACTGAAGCTTTCTTT.